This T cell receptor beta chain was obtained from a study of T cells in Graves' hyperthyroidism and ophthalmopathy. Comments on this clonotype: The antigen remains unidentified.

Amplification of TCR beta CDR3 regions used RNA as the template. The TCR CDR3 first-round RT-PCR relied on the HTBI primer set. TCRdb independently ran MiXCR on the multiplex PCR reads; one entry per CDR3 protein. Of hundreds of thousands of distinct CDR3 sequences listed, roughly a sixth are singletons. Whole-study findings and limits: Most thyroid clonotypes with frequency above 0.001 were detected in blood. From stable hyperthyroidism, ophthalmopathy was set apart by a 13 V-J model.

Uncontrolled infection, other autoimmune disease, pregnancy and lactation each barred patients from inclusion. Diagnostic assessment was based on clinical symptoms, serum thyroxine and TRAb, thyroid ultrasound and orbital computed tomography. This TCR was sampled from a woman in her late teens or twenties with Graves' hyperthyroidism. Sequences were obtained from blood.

The CDR3 sequence: CASSPPGHENTGELFF. DNA of the CDR3: TGTGCCAGCAGCCCGCCGGGACACGAGAACACCGGGGAGCTGTTTTTT. The rearrangement links TRBV11-2 to TRBJ2-2, with D possibly matching TRBD1 (6 bases). V was shortened by 5 bases and J by 1 base, with 14 bases between the two germline ends. CDR1 is SGHAT, CDR2 FQNNGV, per germline. There are 16 residues in the CDR3.